This T cell receptor beta chain was observed in a study of blood T cells in healthy people across ages. This CDR3 contains 16 residues. The V segment lost 3 bases and the J segment 3 bases; nucleotides outside the gene matches: 6. The authors ran a second PCR of roughly 6 to 11 cycles using a sample-barcoded 5' primer and a J-beta primer mix. In TCRdb, the 5' RACE reads were re-called with MiXCR into one record per CDR3 protein. The table includes about 1.6 million distinct CDR3 sequences, roughly 32% detected once. This TCR was recovered from a woman in her 30s in good health. The chain has TRBV12-3 or TRBV12-4 and TRBJ2-3; 10 bases match TRBD2. The sequenced sample was blood. DNA of the CDR3: TGTGCCAGCAGTTTCCGTCTAGCGGGAGCTACAGATACGCAGTATTTT. Translation gives CASSFRLAGATDTQYF.